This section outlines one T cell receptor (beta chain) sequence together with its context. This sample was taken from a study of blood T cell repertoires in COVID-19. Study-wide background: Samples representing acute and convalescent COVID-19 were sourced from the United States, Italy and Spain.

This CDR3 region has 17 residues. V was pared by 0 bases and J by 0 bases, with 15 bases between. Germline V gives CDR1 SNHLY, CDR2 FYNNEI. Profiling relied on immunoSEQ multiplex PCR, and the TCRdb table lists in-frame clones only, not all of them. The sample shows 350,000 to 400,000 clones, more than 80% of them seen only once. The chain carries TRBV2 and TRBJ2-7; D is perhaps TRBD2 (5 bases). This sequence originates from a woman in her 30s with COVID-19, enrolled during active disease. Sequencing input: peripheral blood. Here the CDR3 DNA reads TGTGCCAGCAGTGAAGCTCCGACTATCGACGGCTCCTACGAGCAGTACTTC. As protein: CASSEAPTIDGSYEQYF.